The clone carrying this T cell receptor (beta chain) is a singleton in its sample. The table came from immunoSEQ multiplex PCR; TCRdb's copy has only in-frame clones and leaves some out. The sample consists of roughly 200,000 clones, about 84% of them appearing once. There are 14 residues in the CDR3. Trimming cost V 3 bases and J 3 bases, with 11 bases left between them. Germline assignment: CDR1 MGHRA and CDR2 YSYEKL. These data come from a study of blood T cell repertoires in COVID-19. Input material: peripheral blood. The chain is built from TRBV4-1 and TRBJ2-5; no definite D call. The source of this sequence is a person aged 65-85 years with COVID-19, enrolled during active disease. Here the CDR3 DNA reads TGCGCCAGCAGCCAGGCGGAAGCCGAAGAGACCCAGTACTTC. This sequence encodes CASSQAEAEETQYF.